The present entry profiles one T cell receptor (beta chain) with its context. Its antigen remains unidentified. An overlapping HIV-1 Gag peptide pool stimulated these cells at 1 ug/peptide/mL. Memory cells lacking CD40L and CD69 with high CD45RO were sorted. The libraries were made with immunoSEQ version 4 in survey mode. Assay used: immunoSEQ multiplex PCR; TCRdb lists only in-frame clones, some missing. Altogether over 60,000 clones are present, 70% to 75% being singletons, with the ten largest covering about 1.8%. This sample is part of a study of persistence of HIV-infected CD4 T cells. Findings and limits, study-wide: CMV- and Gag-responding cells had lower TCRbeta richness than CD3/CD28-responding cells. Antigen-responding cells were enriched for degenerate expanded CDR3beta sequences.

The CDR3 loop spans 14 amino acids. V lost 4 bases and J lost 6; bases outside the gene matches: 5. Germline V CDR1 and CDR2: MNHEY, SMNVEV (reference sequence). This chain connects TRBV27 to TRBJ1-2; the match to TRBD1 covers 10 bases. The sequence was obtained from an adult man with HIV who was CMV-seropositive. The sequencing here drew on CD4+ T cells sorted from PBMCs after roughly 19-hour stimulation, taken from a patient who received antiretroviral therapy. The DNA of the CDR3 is TGTGCCAGCAGTTCCCGGGACAGGGGCAATGGCTACACCTTC. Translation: CASSSRDRGNGYTF.